A single sample is the source of the 21 T cell receptor beta chains below, sequenced in a study of shared clonotypes between healthy human individuals. CD45RO negativity and positive selection for CCR7 defined naive CD8 cells, a population that excluded terminally differentiated effector memory CD45RA+ cells. Sequencing was performed with immunoSEQ multiplex PCR; in TCRdb, only in-frame clones are kept and a portion is missing. This table holds nearly 600,000 clones, 95% to 96% found once. Sequenced: naive CD8+ T cells sorted from blood. These receptors originate from a woman under 40 in good health.

J is TRBJ2-7 and V is TRBV28; 7 bases are shared with TRBD2. CDR3 size: 14 residues. Germline assignment: CDR1 MDHEN and CDR2 SYDVKM. Germline trimming cut 2 bases from V and 4 bases from J; bases unmatched to any gene: 5. The CDR3 DNA reads TGTGCCAGCAGTTTAGGGGAGGGCCGTTACGAGCAGTACTTC. This gives the protein CASSLGEGRYEQYF.

This rearrangement joins TRBV30 to TRBJ1-3; perhaps TRBD1 as D (5 bases). The CDR3 is 13 residues long. The V gene lost 4 bases and the J gene lost 7 bases, with 14 bases spanning the gap. Germline CDR1 and CDR2: GTSNPN and SVGIG (reference sequence). The CDR3 nucleotides read TGTGCCTGGACCGGGACGGTGGGGAACACCATATATTTT. Amino acid sequence: CAWTGTVGNTIYF.

This clone appeared a single time. As DNA, the CDR3 is TGTGCCAGCAGCTTAGGCCGGGGGTCTGGAAACACCATATATTTT. Its translation: CASSLGRGSGNTIYF. The chain joins TRBV13 to TRBJ1-3; maybe TRBD1 (5 bases). The germline gives CDR1 PRHDT, CDR2 FYEKMQ (reference sequence). The CDR3 length is 15 residues. Trimming cost V 0 bases and J 1 base, with 7 bases left between them.

The chain couples TRBV4-1 to TRBJ1-6; 7 positions agree with TRBD1. In germline, CDR1 is MGHRA, CDR2 YSYEKL. V lost 2 bases to trimming and J lost 7 bases; unmatched junction nucleotides: 8. CDR3 size: 16 residues. The CDR3 region is CASSQLWDRQNSPLHF. In DNA, the CDR3 is TGCGCCAGCAGCCAACTCTGGGACAGACAGAATTCACCCCTCCACTTT.

V gene TRBV5-4 combines with J gene TRBJ1-3; D is unresolved. Germline V gives CDR1 SGHNT, CDR2 YYREEE (reference sequence). This CDR3 has 11 amino acids. The V end was cut by 4 bases, the J end by 4 bases, with 3 bases between. CDR3 sequence: CASSRGNTIYF. CDR3 coding DNA: TGTGCCAGCAGCCGGGGAAACACCATATATTTT.

The J gene is TRBJ1-2, the V gene TRBV2; D is undetermined. Germline V gives CDR1 SNHLY, CDR2 FYNNEI. V was shortened by 7 bases and J by 0 bases, with 6 bases between the two germline ends. This CDR3 is built from 12 residues. CDR3 in amino acids: CASNGANYGYTF. In DNA form, the CDR3 reads TGTGCCAGCAACGGAGCTAACTATGGCTACACCTTC.

The V gene is TRBV19, the J gene TRBJ2-3; 8 nucleotides align to TRBD1. With V trimmed by 7 bases and J by 2 bases, 8 bases remained unmatched. Germline assignment: CDR1 LNHDA and CDR2 SQIVND (reference sequence). The CDR3 is made up of 15 amino acids. Here the CDR3 DNA reads TGTGCCAGTAAGCAGGGGGCGTTATTCACAGATACGCAGTATTTT. This encodes CASKQGALFTDTQYF.

The chain couples TRBV27 to TRBJ2-1; unclear D gene. The germline V gene has CDR1 MNHEY and CDR2 SMNVEV (reference sequence). V was pared by 3 bases and J by 8 bases, with 11 bases between. This CDR3 contains 13 residues. Here the CDR3 DNA reads TGTGCCAGCAGTTTTCAAGCTCGGCATGAGCAGTTCTTC. This codes for CASSFQARHEQFF.

V gene TRBV28 combines with J gene TRBJ1-3; D is undetermined. This CDR3 contains 14 residues. The ends were cut back, 6 bases at V and 2 bases at J, with 11 bases in the middle. Germline V gene data show CDR1 as MDHEN and CDR2 as SYDVKM. The CDR3 spells CASRRSSPGNTIYF. CDR3 DNA sequence: TGTGCCAGCAGGAGGTCTTCCCCTGGAAACACCATATATTTT.

This clone was seen just once. The chain links TRBV14 to TRBJ2-5; no definite D call. CDR1 is SGHDN, CDR2 FVKESK, per germline. CDR3 size: 14 residues. V gave up 2 bases and J gave up 2 bases, with 9 bases separating them. The DNA of the CDR3 is TGTGCCAGCAGCCAACCGGGTCTACAAGAGACCCAGTACTTC. The encoded protein is CASSQPGLQETQYF.

The rearrangement links TRBV19 to TRBJ2-3, with no clear D. V shed 0 bases and J shed 1 base, with 8 bases lying between them. CDR1 LNHDA and CDR2 SQIVND come from the germline V gene (reference sequence). The CDR3 sequence is 15 residues long. The chain's CDR3 is CASSIDLSGTDTQYF. The DNA of the CDR3 is TGTGCCAGTAGTATAGATTTGTCGGGCACAGATACGCAGTATTTT.

The V and J genes are TRBV19 and TRBJ2-3; the D gene is possibly TRBD1 (6 bases). Germline V CDR1 and CDR2: LNHDA, SQIVND (reference sequence). This CDR3 is 15 amino acids long. The V and J ends lost 3 bases and 5 bases respectively, with 15 bases between them. The DNA of the CDR3 is TGTGCCAGTAGTATCCGGGACATGATAATAGATACGCAGTATTTT. Amino acid sequence: CASSIRDMIIDTQYF.

This chain uses TRBV7-9 with TRBJ2-7; TRBD1 might be the D (6 bases). The V end was cut by 2 bases, the J end by 0 bases, with 11 bases between. There are 15 residues in the CDR3. Germline V gene lookup returns CDR1 SEHNR and CDR2 FQNEAQ (reference sequence). DNA of the CDR3: TGTGCCAGCAGCTTACGTGGACAGTCCTCCTACGAGCAGTACTTC. Its translation: CASSLRGQSSYEQYF.

This chain uses TRBV30 with TRBJ1-1; 8 bases map to TRBD1. CDR1 and CDR2 from the germline V gene are GTSNPN and SVGIG (reference sequence). The CDR3 length is 15 residues. The V gene end was trimmed by 3 bases and the J gene end by 6 bases; junction bases not matched to a gene: 12. The CDR3 coding sequence is TGTGCCTGGAGGTGGCAGGGGGCGATTGGCCCTGAAGCTTTCTTT. It yields the protein CAWRWQGAIGPEAFF.

This clone appeared once. Other nucleotide sequences in the sample specify the same CDR3. DNA of the CDR3: TGTGCCAGCAGCCAAGATGGGTCATGGGGGCACCTCTCGGACGAGCAGTACTTC. This codes for CASSQDGSWGHLSDEQYF. V usage is TRBV14 and J usage is TRBJ2-7; D might be TRBD1 (6 bases). CDR3 length: 18 amino acids. Germline V CDR1 and CDR2: SGHDN, FVKESK. V lost 0 bases, J lost 5 bases, and 23 bases lay in between.

This sequence joins TRBV10-3 and TRBJ2-1; D might be TRBD2 (6 bases). V lost 7 bases to trimming and J lost 5 bases, with 18 bases between them. This CDR3 comprises 15 residues. Germline CDR1 is ENHRY and CDR2 is SYGVKD. The CDR3 DNA sequence: TGTGCCATCAATTCTGGGCGGGACGAAAACAATGAGCAGTTCTTC. Residues: CAINSGRDENNEQFF.

The chain uses TRBV19 and TRBJ2-1, with 8 bases aligning to TRBD2. From germline, CDR1 is LNHDA and CDR2 SQIVND (reference sequence). V lost 9 bases to trimming and J lost 3 bases; unmatched junction nucleotides: 4. The CDR3 contains 13 residues. The DNA for the CDR3 is TGTGCCAGCCTTAGCGGGAACTACAATGAGCAGTTCTTC. Amino acids: CASLSGNYNEQFF.

This sequence joins TRBV5-4 and TRBJ2-3, with unresolved D. V was pared by 0 bases and J by 4 bases, with 3 bases between. Germline values: CDR1 SGHNT, CDR2 YYREEE (reference sequence). This CDR3 has 12 residues. CDR3 sequence: CASSLDPDTQYF. The CDR3 coding sequence is TGTGCCAGCAGCTTGGACCCAGATACGCAGTATTTT.

This chain uses TRBV10-1 with TRBJ1-2; 9 nucleotides agree with TRBD1. The germline CDR1 and CDR2 sequences are WNHNN and SYGVQD (reference sequence). V dropped 7 bases and J dropped 6; count of bases not matched to a gene: 12. The CDR3 covers 15 residues. The DNA for the CDR3 is TGCGCCAGCACTGACAGGGGGTACCCTGGCGATGGCTACACCTTC. Translating it yields CASTDRGYPGDGYTF.

This clone was seen once. The J gene is TRBJ1-4, the V gene TRBV6-5; no clear D gene. Trimming cost V 4 bases and J 0 bases, with 12 bases left between them. Germline V lookup: CDR1 MNHEY, CDR2 SVGAGI. CDR3 length equals 16 residues. In DNA, the CDR3 is TGTGCCAGCAGTTCCCGACCGCCAACAACTAATGAAAAACTGTTTTTT. This translates into CASSSRPPTTNEKLFF.

A single count supports this clone. The J gene is TRBJ1-4, the V gene TRBV30; no clear D. The CDR3 runs to 12 residues. The V end was cut by 0 bases, the J end by 6 bases, with 5 bases between. Germline values: CDR1 GTSNPN, CDR2 SVGIG (reference sequence). Here the CDR3 reads CAWSVLDEKLFF. In DNA form, the CDR3 reads TGTGCCTGGAGTGTATTGGATGAAAAACTGTTTTTT. The full variable domain, completed using reference TRBV30 and TRBJ1-4, is SQTIHQWPATLVQPVGSPLSLECTVEGTSNPNLYWYRQAAGRGLQLLFYSVGIGQISSEVPQNLSASRPQDRQFILSSKKLLLSDSGFYLCAWSVLDEKLFFGSGTQLSVL.